The 11 T cell receptor beta chains in this list originate from one sample, sequenced in a study of regulatory T cells in long-lasting Graves disease (TCRdb year 2021). Library preparation was by multiplex PCR. Data came from an Illumina HiSeq 4000. CDR3 regions were amplified by Arm-PCR with iRepertoire HTBI primers to construct TCR beta libraries. TCRdb ran its own pipeline on the public reads, namely fastp trimming at Q25 and MiXCR clone calling, and kept in-frame beta chains. Each CDR3 protein gets just one entry, which takes the most common genes and DNA from the rows behind it. For this sample the table gives 500,000 or so distinct CDR3 sequences, of which around 15% were detected only once. More than 9% of the sample comes from the top ten. The label giving this sample's time point can be read as: newly diagnosed GD, antithyroid drugs for less than 3 months. For both TCR sequencing and RNA sequencing, RNA was extracted from PBMCs in TRIzol.

This sample was also put to use in a study of T cells in Graves' hyperthyroidism and ophthalmopathy.

This specimen was peripheral blood mononuclear cells (PBMCs), taken at new diagnosis, from a patient treated with antithyroid drugs. These receptors were taken from a man aged 35 to 55 with Graves disease. Donor details come from another sample of the same person, matched by shared clones.

This clonotype was recorded many times. The chain is built from TRBV7-9 and TRBJ2-3; D remains ambiguous. CDR3 size: 13 residues. With 4 bases removed from V and 3 bases from J, the gap between germline ends came to 8 bases. Germline CDR1 reads SEHNR; CDR2 reads FQNEAQ (reference sequence). The CDR3 region is CASSSPATDTQYF. The CDR3 nucleotides are TGTGCCAGCAGCTCCCCCGCGACAGATACGCAGTATTTT.

The chain recombines TRBV20-1 with TRBJ2-1; D is undetermined. The CDR3 is made up of 11 amino acids. Trimming took 4 bases from V and 6 from J, leaving 7 bases between them. Per germline, CDR1 DFQATT and CDR2 SNEGSKA (reference sequence). The CDR3 bases are TGCAGTGCTAATAGCTTCAATGAGCAGTTCTTC. Translated: CSANSFNEQFF.

A few counts support this clonotype. The rearrangement uses TRBV18 and TRBJ2-5; 10 bases are a match to TRBD1. CDR3 size: 16 residues. The J segment lost 5 bases and the V segment lost 0 bases, leaving 6 bases of the junction unmatched. The V gene's germline CDR1 is KGHSH and CDR2 LQKENI. CDR3 region: CASSPPTGGRWETQYF. CDR3 coding DNA: TGTGCCAGCTCACCACCGACAGGGGGCCGTTGGGAGACCCAGTACTTC.

This clonotype appeared a few times. The gene calls are TRBV24-1 and TRBJ2-1; 10 nucleotides match TRBD2. Losses at the gene ends were 5 bases for V and 7 bases for J; bases not matched to a gene: 7. The CDR3 length is 15 residues. CDR1 is KGHDR, CDR2 SFDVKD, per germline. The CDR3 reads CATSAPLAGRNEQFF. The CDR3 bases are TGTGCCACCAGTGCACCACTAGCGGGGAGAAATGAGCAGTTCTTC.

A note on this clonotype: A much more abundant neighbour one base away suggests this may be a read error. CDR3 bases: TGTGCCAGCAGCGAAAACTCTGGGGCCAACGACCTGACTTTC. This codes for CASSENSGANDLTF. This chain joins TRBV28 and TRBJ2-6; a weak D match, TRBD1 (5 bases). The CDR3 consists of 14 residues. Per germline, CDR1 MDHEN and CDR2 SYDVKM. Filled out from reference TRBV28 and TRBJ2-6, the complete variable domain reads DVKVTQSSRYLVKRTGEKVFLECVQDMDHENMFWYRQDPGLGLRLIYFSYDVKMKEKGDIPEGYSVSREKKERFSLILESASTNQTSMYLCASSENSGANDLTFGAGSRLTVL.

Many counts were recorded for this clonotype. The chain employs TRBV28 and TRBJ1-5; 9 bases are a match to TRBD1. This CDR3 has 16 residues. V shed 5 bases and J 2 bases; nucleotides not matched to a gene: 7. Per germline, CDR1 MDHEN and CDR2 SYDVKM. The CDR3 coding sequence is TGTGCCAGCAGTCCTCCCCGGACAGGGGGCAATCAGCCCCAGCATTTT. Its protein is CASSPPRTGGNQPQHF.

This clonotype was counted at least ten times. The rearrangement links TRBV20-1 to TRBJ2-5; 8 bases align to TRBD2. V gave up 6 bases and J gave up 7 bases; unmatched junction bases: 13. CDR1 and CDR2 from the germline V gene are DFQATT and SNEGSKA (reference sequence). The CDR3 has 14 residues. The CDR3 region is CSATGRDGLGTQYF. The CDR3 bases are TGCAGTGCCACCGGGAGGGACGGGTTGGGGACCCAGTACTTC.

This clonotype has at least ten counts. This chain connects TRBV5-1 to TRBJ2-3, with D unclear. In germline, CDR1 is SGHRS, CDR2 YFSETQ. The ends were cut back, 0 bases at V and 2 bases at J, with 7 bases in the middle. The CDR3 runs 14 residues. The CDR3 nucleotides read TGCGCCAGCAGCTTGGTTACCCTCACAGATACGCAGTATTTT. Protein product: CASSLVTLTDTQYF.

Ten or more counts support this clonotype. V usage is TRBV6-1 and J usage is TRBJ1-1; 8 bases are a match to TRBD1. This CDR3 contains 14 residues. Germline V gene lookup returns CDR1 MNHNS and CDR2 SASEGT. The V gene end was trimmed by 5 bases and the J gene end by 4 bases; junction bases not matched to a gene: 6. The CDR3 protein is CASSLQDRATEAFF. The CDR3 nucleotides read TGTGCCAGCAGTCTCCAGGACAGGGCCACTGAAGCTTTCTTT.

The V gene is TRBV9, the J gene TRBJ2-7; maybe TRBD1 (6 bases). CDR3 size: 15 residues. Per the germline V gene, CDR1 is SGDLS and CDR2 is YYNGEE. V was cut by 0 bases and J by 0 bases, with 10 bases left in between. CDR3 bases: TGTGCCAGCAGCGTAGCTCGGGACAACTCCTACGAGCAGTACTTC. It codes for CASSVARDNSYEQYF.

This clonotype has only a few counts. Just one base apart from a much larger clone, this may be a read error. The V call is TRBV5-5, the J call TRBJ1-1; 7 bases map to TRBD1. The length of the CDR3 is 14 residues. The V segment lost 5 bases and the J segment 0 bases; nucleotides outside the gene matches: 4. Germline V gene data show CDR1 as SGHKS and CDR2 as YYEKEE (reference sequence). The CDR3 DNA reads as TGTGCCAGCAGGCCGGGACAGATGAACACTGAAGCTTTCTTT. Amino acids: CASRPGQMNTEAFF.